These 18 T cell receptor beta chains were all obtained from the same sample, sequenced in a study of blood T cell repertoires in COVID-19. Using immunoSEQ multiplex PCR, the repertoire was profiled, and TCRdb retains in-frame clones only, with some absent. The sample contains some 180,000 clones, approximately 82% of which appear only once. Material: PBMCs or T cells enriched from blood (not recorded which). Receptors were obtained from a woman aged 60-75 years with acute COVID-19.

The rearrangement links TRBV7-9 to TRBJ1-5; 11 bases line up with TRBD1. V trimming: 4 bases; J trimming: 0 bases; junction bases outside the gene matches: 8. Germline lookup yields CDR1 SEHNR and CDR2 FQNEAQ (reference sequence). This CDR3 comprises 18 residues. CDR3 residues: CASSSRDRGSHSNQPQHF. The CDR3 DNA reads as TGTGCCAGCAGCTCCCGGGACAGGGGGAGTCATAGCAATCAGCCCCAGCATTTT. The full variable domain, rest sourced from reference TRBV7-9 and TRBJ1-5, is DTGVSQNPRHKITKRGQNVTFRCDPISEHNRLYWYRQTLGQGPEFLTYFQNEAQLEKSRLLSDRFSAERPKGSFSTLEIQRTEQGDSAMYLCASSSRDRGSHSNQPQHFGDGTRLSIL.

The V and J genes are TRBV2 and TRBJ2-7; D ambiguous. The CDR3 covers 17 residues. Trimming removed 5 bases at V and 4 bases at J, with 24 bases between. Germline loops: CDR1 SNHLY, CDR2 FYNNEI. CDR3 in DNA: TGTGCCAGCAGTTCGCCGGGTAGTTTCATCACCCTTTACGAGCAGTACGTC. Its translation is CASSSPGSFITLYEQYV.

The chain links TRBV7-6 to TRBJ2-1, with 10 nucleotides matching TRBD1. J gave up 3 bases and V 6 bases, and 11 bases lay outside the gene matches. Germline assignment: CDR1 SGHVS and CDR2 FNYEAQ. CDR3 size: 17 residues. The CDR3 region is CASRIGQGGSGYNEQFF. The DNA for the CDR3 is TGTGCCAGCAGAATCGGACAGGGGGGAAGTGGCTACAATGAGCAGTTCTTC.

The V call is TRBV2, the J call TRBJ2-5, with TRBD1 as a possible D gene (5 bases). Trimming removed 7 bases from V and 8 bases from J, with 14 bases in between. Germline V gene data show CDR1 as SNHLY and CDR2 as FYNNEI. The CDR3 covers 12 residues. As DNA, the CDR3 is TGTGCCAGCATTCCTTTGCAGGGCACCCAGTACTTC. This gives the protein CASIPLQGTQYF.

The J gene is TRBJ1-6, the V gene TRBV5-1; a weak D match, TRBD1 (5 bases). The germline V gene encodes CDR1 SGHRS and CDR2 YFSETQ. This CDR3 spans 16 amino acids. Trimming took 0 bases from V and 7 from J, leaving 14 bases between them. DNA for the CDR3: TGCGCCAGCAGCTTGGGCAGGCAGGGAGGGAATTCACCCCTCCACTTT. Translated: CASSLGRQGGNSPLHF.

The chain uses TRBV10-2 and TRBJ2-3; 7 bases match TRBD1. V shed 7 bases and J 4 bases; nucleotides not matched to a gene: 8. The CDR3 totals 14 residues. The germline gives CDR1 WSHSY, CDR2 SAAADI. The CDR3 region has the DNA TGCGCCAGCACCCGACAGGGTTGGGCAGATACGCAGTATTTT. It translates to CASTRQGWADTQYF.

The chain combines TRBV7-2 with TRBJ1-2; D is uncertain. In germline, CDR1 is SGHTA, CDR2 FQGNSA. V lost 7 bases and J 0 bases, leaving 3 bases between the germline ends. CDR3 size: 11 residues. The DNA of the CDR3 is TGTGCCAGCACCGCTAACTATGGCTACACCTTC. Translation gives CASTANYGYTF. Together with reference TRBV7-2 and TRBJ1-2, the CDR3 gives the full variable domain: GAGVSQSPSNKVTEKGKDVELRCDPISGHTALYWYRQSLGQGLEFLIYFQGNSAPDKSGLPSDRFSAERTGGSVSTLTIQRTQQEDSAVYLCASTANYGYTFGSGTRLTVV.

This chain joins TRBV4-1 and TRBJ2-1, with 8 nucleotides matching TRBD2. From germline, CDR1 is MGHRA and CDR2 YSYEKL. V lost 0 bases, J lost 9 bases, and 13 bases stayed unmatched. This CDR3 spans 17 amino acids. For the CDR3, the DNA is TGCGCCAGCAGCCAAGAGGTCGCAGCGGGGGTAGTTGGTGAGCAGTTCTTC. Translated, it gives CASSQEVAAGVVGEQFF.

The J gene is TRBJ2-7, the V gene TRBV7-9; 10 bases agree with TRBD1. The junction had 7 bases not matched to a gene; V was cut back by 4 bases and J by 4 bases. The CDR3 consists of 15 residues. Per the germline V gene, CDR1 is SEHNR and CDR2 is FQNEAQ (reference sequence). CDR3 bases: TGTGCCAGCAGCTCAGGGACAGGGGCGGCTTACGAGCAGTACTTC. Protein sequence: CASSSGTGAAYEQYF.

This rearrangement joins TRBV27 to TRBJ2-7, with a possible D match to TRBD2 (6 bases). Trimming removed 6 bases at V and 2 bases at J, with 8 bases between. Germline CDR1 and CDR2: MNHEY and SMNVEV (reference sequence). The CDR3 spans 12 residues. The chain's CDR3 is CASRRGTYEQYF. The CDR3, as DNA: TGTGCCAGCAGACGGGGGACCTACGAGCAGTACTTC.

This chain links TRBV7-9 with TRBJ1-1; D is unclear. Germline V gene data show CDR1 as SEHNR and CDR2 as FQNEAQ (reference sequence). The ends were cut back, 2 bases at V and 5 bases at J, with 18 bases in the middle. This CDR3 has 16 amino acids. CDR3 DNA: TGTGCCAGCAGCTTAACTCCCGGGAGAAGTAGGACTGAAGCTTTCTTT. This sequence encodes CASSLTPGRSRTEAFF.

V and J are TRBV7-2 and TRBJ1-4; 9 bases are shared with TRBD1. Trimming took 9 bases from V and 5 from J; bases not matched to a gene: 4. Germline V gene sequence: CDR1 SGHTA, CDR2 FQGNSA. This CDR3 is built from 13 residues. CDR3 nucleotide sequence: TGTGCCAGTAAACAGGGGGCGAATGAAAAACTGTTTTTT. Translated: CASKQGANEKLFF.

The rearrangement uses TRBV5-6 and TRBJ1-2; 7 bases map to TRBD1. V was pared by 1 base and J by 8 bases, with 8 bases of the junction left unmatched. There are 14 residues in the CDR3. Germline V gene data show CDR1 as SGHDT and CDR2 as YYEEEE. CDR3 sequence (DNA): TGTGCCAGCAGCTTGTCTGACAGGGACAGCGGCTACACCTTC. Translation: CASSLSDRDSGYTF.

The chain has TRBV28 and TRBJ1-1, with 8 bases aligning to TRBD1. The junction had 11 bases not matched to a gene; V was cut back by 5 bases and J by 0 bases. CDR3 length equals 17 residues. In germline, CDR1 is MDHEN, CDR2 SYDVKM. This chain's CDR3 is CASSPWTGKQVNTEAFF. CDR3 coding DNA: TGTGCCAGCAGTCCTTGGACAGGGAAACAGGTGAACACTGAAGCTTTCTTT.

This clone appeared a single time. The chain employs TRBV6-5 and TRBJ1-5; D remains unclear. The V end was cut by 11 bases, the J end by 2 bases, with 13 bases between. Germline CDR1 MNHEY, CDR2 SVGAGI. The CDR3 extends over 13 amino acids. CDR3 sequence: CAGAPEGNQPQHF. CDR3 in DNA: TGTGCCGGCGCTCCTGAGGGCAATCAGCCCCAGCATTTT.

The chain carries TRBV9 and TRBJ1-2; a weak D match, TRBD1 (6 bases). V dropped 0 bases and J dropped 4 bases, with 10 bases sitting between them. The CDR3 totals 14 residues. Germline-derived CDR1 and CDR2 are SGDLS and YYNGEE. The CDR3 loop is CASSVVQGAYGYTF. The DNA of the CDR3 is TGTGCCAGCAGCGTAGTACAGGGCGCCTATGGCTACACCTTC.

The rearrangement uses TRBV11-2 and TRBJ2-3; no definite D call. The length of the CDR3 is 14 residues. Trimming cost V 3 bases and J 4 bases, with 11 bases left between them. The germline V gene encodes CDR1 SGHAT and CDR2 FQNNGV. The CDR3 DNA reads TGTGCCAGCAGCTTGGCGTACTACGCAGATACGCAGTATTTT. This encodes CASSLAYYADTQYF.

The J gene is TRBJ2-5, the V gene TRBV5-4, with D perhaps TRBD2 (5 bases). CDR1 is SGHNT, CDR2 YYREEE, per germline (reference sequence). The V end lost 1 base, the J end lost 5 bases, and 15 bases lay between the germline ends. This CDR3 comprises 15 residues. The CDR3 loop reads CASSLRATPGETQYF. The CDR3 nucleotides read TGTGCCAGCAGCTTGCGGGCTACCCCGGGGGAGACCCAGTACTTC.